This TCR beta chain was sequenced for a study of tumor-infiltrating lymphocytes in localized non-small cell lung cancer. Overall study context: Some samples were collected after neoadjuvant chemotherapy; smokers, never-smokers and several histologies were included.

The CDR3 has 16 residues. V lost 2 bases to trimming and J lost 0 bases, with 11 bases between them. CDR1 is ENHRY and CDR2 is SYGVKD in the germline V gene. Clones were read by immunoSEQ multiplex PCR, and TCRdb kept only the in-frame ones, dropping some. The sample records roughly 12,000 clones, 65% to 85% being singletons. This clonotype was obtained from a human donor with non-small cell lung cancer. The J gene is TRBJ2-1, the V gene TRBV10-3; D unresolved. The specimen was lung tumor tissue. The CDR3 nucleotides are TGTGCCATCAGTGAGCCGACCGAGAGCTCCTACAATGAGCAGTTCTTC. It translates to CAISEPTESSYNEQFF.